The 19 T cell receptor beta chains presented below share a single source sample, sequenced in a study of cytomegalovirus exposure and HLA in healthy donors (dated by TCRdb to 2016 to 2017). The library was made by the immunoSEQ multiplex PCR assay. Entries here come from immuneACCESS through TCRdb and include only in-frame sequences with V and J called. Some clones fail to appear in such tables; in the studies checked, an unresolved V gene covers under half of the shortfall, and the cause of the remainder is unknown. The sample includes approximately 300,000 clones, with roughly 90% observed a single time. The ten largest clones add up to roughly 0.8% of the sample. Input material: PBMCs. The receptors stem from a woman under 30 in good health and CMV-seronegative.

CDR3 coding DNA: TGTGCCATCAGTGATCCCGTAGTCGGGACGCAGTATTTT. It codes for CAISDPVVGTQYF. The V and J genes are TRBV10-3 and TRBJ2-3; D is unclear. The germline V gene encodes CDR1 ENHRY and CDR2 SYGVKD. Trimming pared 3 bases from V and 9 bases from J, leaving 13 bases between. This CDR3 region has 13 residues.

V gene TRBV29-1 combines with J gene TRBJ2-3; the D gene is possibly TRBD2 (6 bases). The CDR3 has 13 amino acids. Per germline, CDR1 SQVTM and CDR2 ANQGSEA. Trimming took 7 bases from V and 8 from J, leaving 19 bases between them. The CDR3 region has the DNA TGCAGCGCACGAGAAGCTTTGGAGGGTACGCAGTATTTT. Translation gives CSAREALEGTQYF.

The CDR3 bases are TGTGCCAGCAGCTTAGACGGCGGGAGGACTTCCTACGAGCAGTACTTC. Protein sequence: CASSLDGGRTSYEQYF. The chain joins TRBV7-2 to TRBJ2-7, with 8 positions matching TRBD2. V shed 1 base, J shed 1 base, and the junction held 6 bases outside the gene matches. The CDR3 is 16 residues long. Germline V gene sequence: CDR1 SGHTA, CDR2 FQGNSA.

This clone was counted between two and nine times. The chain is built from TRBV5-1 and TRBJ1-1; the D gene is possibly TRBD1 (6 bases). The V end lost 4 bases, the J end lost 4 bases, and 17 bases lay between the germline ends. CDR1 SGHRS and CDR2 YFSETQ come from the germline V gene. This CDR3 comprises 15 residues. The CDR3 loop reads CASSPSGGVGTEAFF. As DNA, the CDR3 is TGCGCCAGCAGCCCCTCGGGGGGCGTAGGCACTGAAGCTTTCTTT.

The chain joins TRBV4-3 to TRBJ1-1; D is unclear. Trimming stripped 1 base from V and 1 base from J, with 10 bases between. The CDR3 has 15 residues. Germline V gene lookup returns CDR1 LGHNA and CDR2 YSLEER. In DNA, the CDR3 is TGCGCCAGCAGCCAAGTGGTGGGGAGGAACACTGAAGCTTTCTTT. Translated, it gives CASSQVVGRNTEAFF.

This rearrangement joins TRBV7-2 to TRBJ1-3; D remains ambiguous. V was shortened by 5 bases and J by 0 bases, with 5 bases between the two germline ends. The germline gives CDR1 SGHTA, CDR2 FQGNSA. This CDR3 is 13 amino acids long. DNA of the CDR3: TGTGCCAGCAGCCCTAGCTCTGGAAACACCATATATTTT. This gives the protein CASSPSSGNTIYF. Combining the CDR3 with reference TRBV7-2 and TRBJ1-3 gives the whole variable domain GAGVSQSPSNKVTEKGKDVELRCDPISGHTALYWYRQSLGQGLEFLIYFQGNSAPDKSGLPSDRFSAERTGGSVSTLTIQRTQQEDSAVYLCASSPSSGNTIYFGEGSWLTVV.

V usage is TRBV4-2 and J usage is TRBJ2-1; 7 bases line up with TRBD1. CDR1 and CDR2 (germline): LGHNA, YNFKEQ. Trimming cost V 1 base and J 3 bases; bases outside gene matches: 3. CDR3 length: 15 amino acids. CDR3 protein: CASSQVRDSYNEQFF. DNA for the CDR3: TGTGCCAGCAGCCAAGTCCGGGACAGCTACAATGAGCAGTTCTTC.

The V call is TRBV2, the J call TRBJ1-2; D might be TRBD1 (5 bases). V lost 8 bases to trimming and J lost 4 bases, with 20 bases between them. The CDR3 loop spans 15 amino acids. CDR1 SNHLY and CDR2 FYNNEI come from the germline V gene. Here the CDR3 DNA reads TGTGCCAGCCGTGGGATTAGACCCGACAGCTATGGCTACACCTTC. It codes for CASRGIRPDSYGYTF.

Concerning this clone: This same CDR3 is encoded by further DNA sequences in the sample. The chain employs TRBV9 and TRBJ2-1, with 9 bases aligning to TRBD2. The germline CDR1 and CDR2 sequences are SGDLS and YYNGEE. Trimming at V came to 2 bases and at J to 7 bases, leaving 7 bases not matched to a gene. CDR3 length equals 15 residues. CDR3 in DNA: TGTGCCAGCAGCGTCGTAGCGGGAGTAAGGAATGAGCAGTTCTTC. The encoded protein is CASSVVAGVRNEQFF.

The rearrangement joins TRBV6-1 to TRBJ1-4; D not certain. CDR1 and CDR2 from the germline V gene are MNHNS and SASEGT. V was clipped by 8 bases and J by 4 bases, with 14 bases between them. This CDR3 is 14 amino acids long. The CDR3 DNA sequence: TGTGCCAGCCGGGATCGGAAACTTAATGAAAAACTGTTTTTT. This encodes CASRDRKLNEKLFF.

This sequence joins TRBV10-3 and TRBJ1-2, with a tentative D call TRBD1 (6 bases). Trimming removed 8 bases from V and 3 bases from J, with 13 bases in between. CDR1 is ENHRY and CDR2 is SYGVKD in the germline V gene. The CDR3 has 13 residues. This CDR3 reads CAIRWGQDYGYTF. Here the CDR3 DNA reads TGTGCCATCCGTTGGGGGCAGGACTATGGCTACACCTTC.

The chain's CDR3 is CASSYPASGELFF. The CDR3 coding sequence is TGTGCCAGCAGTTACCCTGCCAGCGGGGAGCTGTTTTTT. J is TRBJ2-2 and V is TRBV6-5; D unclear. The germline gives CDR1 MNHEY, CDR2 SVGAGI. The CDR3 totals 13 residues. Deletions cut 2 bases from V and 7 bases from J, with 8 bases between.

The chain recombines TRBV10-3 with TRBJ2-1; the match to TRBD2 covers 11 bases. The J segment lost 3 bases and the V segment lost 11 bases, leaving 21 bases of the junction unmatched. Germline V gene sequence: CDR1 ENHRY, CDR2 SYGVKD. The CDR3 spans 19 residues. The CDR3 bases are TGTGCCCCCCCACGGGGGGTAGCGGGAGGGAGGCTACGCTACAATGAGCAGTTCTTC. It encodes CAPPRGVAGGRLRYNEQFF.

The chain joins TRBV5-6 to TRBJ1-2; a possible D gene is TRBD1 (6 bases). The germline V gene encodes CDR1 SGHDT and CDR2 YYEEEE. Trimming pared 4 bases from V and 0 bases from J, leaving 13 bases between. The CDR3 is 15 residues long. The CDR3: CASSATGNTNYGYTF. CDR3 in DNA: TGTGCCAGCAGCGCCACAGGGAATACTAACTATGGCTACACCTTC.

V is TRBV4-3 and J is TRBJ2-7; tentative D call: TRBD2 (6 bases). Germline V CDR1 and CDR2: LGHNA, YSLEER. Between the trimmed V and J ends, which lost 4 bases and 2 bases, there was a span of 21 bases. This CDR3 region has 17 residues. CDR3 sequence: CASSPWGGGSRTYEQYF. CDR3 DNA: TGCGCCAGCAGCCCATGGGGCGGAGGGAGTAGAACCTACGAGCAGTACTTC.

The chain couples TRBV7-3 to TRBJ2-2, with 13 nucleotides matching TRBD2. The CDR3 is made up of 16 amino acids. V was clipped by 4 bases and J by 4 bases; unmatched bases: 3. The germline V gene has CDR1 SGHTA and CDR2 FQGTGA. For the CDR3, the DNA is TGTGCCAGCAGCTACTGGACTAGCGGGAGCACCGGGGAGCTGTTTTTT. Translated: CASSYWTSGSTGELFF.

CDR3 residues: CASTLAGTYEQYF. DNA for the CDR3: TGTGCCAGCACTTTGGCGGGGACCTACGAGCAGTACTTC. The chain couples TRBV6-6 to TRBJ2-7; D perhaps matches TRBD2 (6 bases). Per the germline V gene, CDR1 is MNHNY and CDR2 is SVGAGI (reference sequence). This CDR3 spans 13 amino acids. V gave up 7 bases and J gave up 2 bases, with 12 bases separating them.

This clone has more than one count but fewer than ten. This chain links TRBV6-5 with TRBJ2-7; 7 bases agree with TRBD2. The V segment lost 0 bases and the J segment 3 bases; nucleotides outside the gene matches: 2. There are 14 residues in the CDR3. Germline CDR1 is MNHEY and CDR2 is SVGAGI. The CDR3 nucleotides are TGTGCCAGCAGTTACTCGGGAGGGAACTACGAGCAGTACTTC. Amino acids: CASSYSGGNYEQYF.

The chain joins TRBV5-1 to TRBJ2-1, with TRBD2 identical over 14 bases. Germline CDR1 reads SGHRS; CDR2 reads YFSETQ. V was pared by 4 bases and J by 8 bases, with 8 bases of the junction left unmatched. This CDR3 spans 16 amino acids. CDR3 bases: TGCGCCAGCAGCCTCGGGACTAGCGGGAGTATAGATGAGCAGTTCTTC. Its protein product is CASSLGTSGSIDEQFF.